This T cell receptor (beta chain) is from a study of tumor-infiltrating lymphocytes in primary liver carcinoma. Across the study: Measuring about 4.2 to 11 cm across, the tumors were staged as T1-T3 N0M0. Productive TCRbeta read counts per sample ran from roughly 3.5 to 7 million and were similar across tissue types.

A remark on this clonotype: Being one base from a much bigger clone, this may be a read error.

With a constant-region primer, TCR beta cDNA was made from 450 to 550 ng of total RNA. The TCR beta library was amplified through three nested multiplex PCR rounds in a modified ARM-PCR procedure. TCRdb called the multiplex PCR reads again in MiXCR, with one record for every CDR3 protein. The data show fewer than 400,000 distinct CDR3 sequences, 58% seen once. Alongside blood RNA obtained from unsorted whole blood, germline DNA was also extracted. Patients were treatment-naive with chronic HBV infection. The source material was peripheral blood. The sequence was obtained from a woman in her 30s with primary liver carcinoma and hepatitis B virus infection.

The CDR3 region is CTSSPTGGYNSPLHF. The DNA for the CDR3 is TGTACCAGCAGCCCAACAGGGGGCTATAATTCACCCCTCCACTTT. The chain uses TRBV5-4 and TRBJ1-6; 8 bases agree with TRBD1. This CDR3 comprises 15 residues. The V gene's germline CDR1 is SGHNT and CDR2 YYREEE (reference sequence).